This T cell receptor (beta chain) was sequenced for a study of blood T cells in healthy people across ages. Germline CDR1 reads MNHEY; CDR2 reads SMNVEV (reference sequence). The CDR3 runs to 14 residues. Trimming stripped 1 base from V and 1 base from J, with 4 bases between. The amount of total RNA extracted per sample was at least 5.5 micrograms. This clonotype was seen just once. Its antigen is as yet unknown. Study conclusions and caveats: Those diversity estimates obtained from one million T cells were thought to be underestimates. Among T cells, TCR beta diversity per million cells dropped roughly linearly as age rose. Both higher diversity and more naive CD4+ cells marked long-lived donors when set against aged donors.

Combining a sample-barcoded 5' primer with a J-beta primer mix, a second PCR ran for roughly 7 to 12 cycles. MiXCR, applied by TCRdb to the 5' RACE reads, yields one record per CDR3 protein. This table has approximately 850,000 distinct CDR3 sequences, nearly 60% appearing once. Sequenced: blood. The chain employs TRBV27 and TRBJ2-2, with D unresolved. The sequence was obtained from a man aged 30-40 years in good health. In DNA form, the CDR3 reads TGTGCCAGCAGTTTATTATGGAACACCGGGGAGCTGTTTTTT. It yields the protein CASSLLWNTGELFF.